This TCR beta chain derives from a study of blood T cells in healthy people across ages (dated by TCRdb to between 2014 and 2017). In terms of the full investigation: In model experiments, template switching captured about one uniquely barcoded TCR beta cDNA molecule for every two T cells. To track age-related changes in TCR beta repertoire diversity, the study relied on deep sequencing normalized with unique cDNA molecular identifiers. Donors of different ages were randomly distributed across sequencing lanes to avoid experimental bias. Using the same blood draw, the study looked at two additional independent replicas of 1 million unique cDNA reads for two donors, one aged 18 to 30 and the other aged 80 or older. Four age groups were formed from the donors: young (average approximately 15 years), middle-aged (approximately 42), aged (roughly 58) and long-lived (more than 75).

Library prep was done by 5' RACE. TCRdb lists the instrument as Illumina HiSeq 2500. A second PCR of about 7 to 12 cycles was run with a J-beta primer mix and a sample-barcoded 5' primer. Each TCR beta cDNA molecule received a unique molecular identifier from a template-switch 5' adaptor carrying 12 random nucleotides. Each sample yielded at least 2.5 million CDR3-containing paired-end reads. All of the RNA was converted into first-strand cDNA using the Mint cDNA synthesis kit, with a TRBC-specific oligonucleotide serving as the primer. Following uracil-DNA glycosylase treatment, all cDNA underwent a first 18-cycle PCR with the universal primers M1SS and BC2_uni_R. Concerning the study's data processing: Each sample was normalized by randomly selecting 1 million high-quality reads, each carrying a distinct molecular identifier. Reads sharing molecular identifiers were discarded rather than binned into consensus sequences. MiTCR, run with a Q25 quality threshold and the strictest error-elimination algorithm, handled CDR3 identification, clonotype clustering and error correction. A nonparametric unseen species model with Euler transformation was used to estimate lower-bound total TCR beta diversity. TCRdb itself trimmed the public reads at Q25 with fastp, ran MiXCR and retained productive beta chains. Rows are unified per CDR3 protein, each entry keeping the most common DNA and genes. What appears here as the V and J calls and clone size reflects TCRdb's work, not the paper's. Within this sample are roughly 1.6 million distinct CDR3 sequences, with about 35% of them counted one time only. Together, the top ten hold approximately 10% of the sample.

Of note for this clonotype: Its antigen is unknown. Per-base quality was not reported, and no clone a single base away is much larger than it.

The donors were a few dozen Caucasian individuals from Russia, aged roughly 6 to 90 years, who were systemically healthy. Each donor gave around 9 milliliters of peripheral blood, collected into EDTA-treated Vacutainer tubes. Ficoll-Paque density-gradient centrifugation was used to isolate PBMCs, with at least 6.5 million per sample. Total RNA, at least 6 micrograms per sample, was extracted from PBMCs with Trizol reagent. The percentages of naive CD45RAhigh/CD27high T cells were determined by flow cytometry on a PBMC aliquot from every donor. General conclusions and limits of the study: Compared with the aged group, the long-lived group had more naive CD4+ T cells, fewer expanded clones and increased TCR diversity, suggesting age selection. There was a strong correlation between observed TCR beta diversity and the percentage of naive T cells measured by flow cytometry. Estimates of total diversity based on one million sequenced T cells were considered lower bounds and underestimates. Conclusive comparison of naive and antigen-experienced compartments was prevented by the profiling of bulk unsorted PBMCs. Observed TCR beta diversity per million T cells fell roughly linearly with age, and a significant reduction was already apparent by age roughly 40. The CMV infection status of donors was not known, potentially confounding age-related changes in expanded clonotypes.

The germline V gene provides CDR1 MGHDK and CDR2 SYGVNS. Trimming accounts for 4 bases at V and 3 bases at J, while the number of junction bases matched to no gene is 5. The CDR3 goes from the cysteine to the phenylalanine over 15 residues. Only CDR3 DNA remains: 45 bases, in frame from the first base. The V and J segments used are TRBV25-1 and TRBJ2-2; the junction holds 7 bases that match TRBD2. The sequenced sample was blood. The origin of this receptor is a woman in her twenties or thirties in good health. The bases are TGTGCCAGCAGTGGAACTAGCGTCCACACCGGGGAGCTGTTTTTT. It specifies CASSGTSVHTGELFF.